This T cell receptor (beta chain) was sequenced for a study of breast tumors, draining lymph nodes, adjacent tissues (dated by TCRdb to the mid-2010s). About the full investigation: In breast cancer patients, the study compared the TCR beta repertoires of tumor, adjacent nontumor tissue and axillary lymph nodes. In human breast cancer, the study set out to evaluate how tumor, surrounding tissue and draining lymph node repertoires relate to one another and whether T cells may move between these sites.

The sequencer listed for this sample is Illumina HiSeq 2000. Multiplex PCR amplification was used to generate the TCR beta chain libraries. High-throughput sequencing was used to analyze the amplified TCR beta chain products. TCRdb redid the processing of the public reads, applying fastp at Q25 and MiXCR, and retained in-frame beta chains. Every CDR3 protein is listed once, alongside the most common genes and DNA of its rows. The sample table holds over 150,000 distinct CDR3 sequences, of which about 32% were seen once. Around 4.4% of the sample goes to the ten largest clones. Lymph node samples came from the axillary draining lymph nodes of breast cancer patients. Overall results and qualifications from the work: The conclusion that tumor T cells originate in lymph nodes was framed as consistent with a hypothesis rather than directly demonstrated. Tumors showed preferential V and J gene usage, and their T-cell repertoire diversity fell below that of lymph nodes yet above that of nontumor tissue. The data were judged consistent with most tumor T cells deriving from the lymph node and then expanding within tumor tissue. The similarity between tumor and nontumor tissue repertoires was significantly greater in luminal-like breast cancer than in basal-like breast cancer.

The germline V gene gives CDR1 as SGHTS and CDR2 as YDEGEE. Trimming at the junction amounts to 3 bases on V and 3 bases on J, and the germline ends lie 10 bases apart. From the cysteine up to the phenylalanine, the CDR3 has a length of 14 residues. The entry retains the CDR3 DNA only, 42 bases that are in frame from base 1. As regards this clonotype: Its antigen remains unidentified. Since a much larger clone is just one base distant, this may be a read error.

The chain is made from TRBV5-8 and TRBJ1-5; matching of 5 bases hints at TRBD1 as the D gene. The source is a female donor with breast cancer. Some clones in this sample may be carry-over from other donors' samples. Sequenced material: axillary lymph node tissue. The CDR3 loop reads CASSWGGDNQPQHF. In nucleotides, the sequence is TGTGCCAGCAGCTGGGGGGGGGACAATCAGCCCCAGCATTTT.